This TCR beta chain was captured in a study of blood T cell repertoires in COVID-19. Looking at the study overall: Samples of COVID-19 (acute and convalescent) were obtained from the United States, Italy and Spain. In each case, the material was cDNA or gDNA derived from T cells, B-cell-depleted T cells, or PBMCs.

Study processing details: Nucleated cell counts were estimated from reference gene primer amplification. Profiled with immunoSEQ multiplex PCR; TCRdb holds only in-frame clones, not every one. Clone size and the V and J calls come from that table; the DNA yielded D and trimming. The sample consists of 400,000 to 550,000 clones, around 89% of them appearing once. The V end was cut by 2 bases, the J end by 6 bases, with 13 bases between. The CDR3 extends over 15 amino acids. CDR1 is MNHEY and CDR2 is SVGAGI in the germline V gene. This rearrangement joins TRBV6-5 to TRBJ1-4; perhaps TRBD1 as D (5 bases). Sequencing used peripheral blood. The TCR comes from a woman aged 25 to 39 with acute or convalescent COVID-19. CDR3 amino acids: CASSYRGIGHEKLFF. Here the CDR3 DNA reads TGTGCCAGCAGTTACAGGGGCATTGGGCATGAAAAACTGTTTTTT.